A selection of T cell receptor beta chains follows, all from one sample in a study of shared clonotypes between healthy human individuals. The table came from immunoSEQ multiplex PCR; TCRdb's copy has only in-frame clones and leaves some out. Counted here are roughly 2.2 million clones, 92% occurring once; the ten biggest clones make up about 0.36%. The sample consisted of naive CD4+ T cells from PBMCs. The origin of the receptors is a man aged 18 to 30 in good health. Some clones in this sample may be carry-over from other donors' samples. The CDR3 runs from the conserved cysteine through the conserved F or W. The D gene is left open where the match is weak. The size of a clone is reported for some rows only, either as once, few or many, or as a class for expanded clones.

D: -
size: -
J: TRBJ2-5
V: TRBV2
DNA: TGTGCCAGCAGAGACAACGGGGGTTGGGAGACCCAGTACTTC
CDR3: CASRDNGGWETQYF

D: TRBD2
size: -
J: TRBJ2-5
V: TRBV19
DNA: TGTGCCAGAGACCCTAGCGGGAGGAGGGAGACCCAGTACTTC
CDR3: CARDPSGRRETQYF

D: TRBD2
size: -
J: TRBJ2-3
V: TRBV28
DNA: TGTGCCAGCCCGTCCGGGACTAGCGGGAAAACAGATACGCAGTATTTT
CDR3: CASPSGTSGKTDTQYF

D: TRBD2
size: -
J: TRBJ2-1
V: TRBV11-2
DNA: TGTGCCAGCAGCCCATTTCAGCGGGGCAATGAGCAGTTCTTC
CDR3: CASSPFQRGNEQFF

D: TRBD2
size: -
J: TRBJ2-7
V: TRBV6-1
DNA: TGTGCCAGCAGGGACCTAGCGGGAGGGCCCGGGGAGCAGTACTTC
CDR3: CASRDLAGGPGEQYF

D: TRBD1
size: -
J: TRBJ1-2
V: TRBV5-1
DNA: TGCGCCAGCAGCTTGCCACAGGGGGCTGGTTATGGCTACACCTTC
CDR3: CASSLPQGAGYGYTF

D: -
size: -
J: TRBJ1-6
V: TRBV30
DNA: TGTGCCTGGAGTCGTCCGGGGTTGCATTCACCCCTCCACTTT
CDR3: CAWSRPGLHSPLHF

D: -
size: -
J: TRBJ2-5
V: TRBV9
DNA: TGTGCCAGCAGCTCAAGTAACAGGGTCGGAACCCAGTACTTC
CDR3: CASSSSNRVGTQYF

D: TRBD2
size: once
J: TRBJ2-3
V: TRBV30
DNA: TGTGCCTGGAGTTCGGGGACTAGACACACAGATACGCAGTATTTT
CDR3: CAWSSGTRHTDTQYF

D: TRBD1
size: -
J: TRBJ2-1
V: TRBV7-9
DNA: TGTGCCAGCAGCTCCAGGGGGCAGGCGGGTCATGAGCAGTTCTTC
CDR3: CASSSRGQAGHEQFF

D: TRBD2
size: -
J: TRBJ2-3
V: TRBV29-1
DNA: TGCAGCGTTGAAGGACTAGCGGGTGGGAGAGGAGATACGCAGTATTTT
CDR3: CSVEGLAGGRGDTQYF

D: TRBD1
size: -
J: TRBJ2-3
V: TRBV5-1
DNA: TGCGCCAGCAGCAAAGGACAGGCGGAGGCAGATACGCAGTATTTT
CDR3: CASSKGQAEADTQYF

D: -
size: -
J: TRBJ2-3
V: TRBV25-1
DNA: TGTGCCAGCAGTGCCCGAGGGAGGGGGATCACAGATACGCAGTATTTT
CDR3: CASSARGRGITDTQYF

D: -
size: -
J: TRBJ1-6
V: TRBV18
DNA: TGTGCCAGCTCACCAATGCAGGGAGGCTCCTATAATTCACCCCTCCACTTT
CDR3: CASSPMQGGSYNSPLHF

D: TRBD1
size: -
J: TRBJ1-5
V: TRBV28
DNA: TGTGCCAGCAGTTACCCGACAGGGCTCGGGGGCAATCAGCCCCAGCATTTT
CDR3: CASSYPTGLGGNQPQHF

D: -
size: -
J: TRBJ2-5
V: TRBV5-1
DNA: TGCGCCAGCAGCTTGGCCGGGCTAGAACGAGAGACCCAGTACTTC
CDR3: CASSLAGLERETQYF

D: -
size: -
J: TRBJ2-1
V: TRBV11-3
DNA: TGTGCCAGCAGCCCCGGGACTTCACCGGGGGAGCAGTTCTTC
CDR3: CASSPGTSPGEQFF

D: -
size: once
J: TRBJ2-5
V: TRBV29-1
DNA: TGCAGCGTACCGAGTAAGGGGGTGCAAGAGACCCAGTACTTC
CDR3: CSVPSKGVQETQYF

D: -
size: -
J: TRBJ2-7
V: TRBV7-2
DNA: TGTGCCAGCAGCCCACGCAATGACTACGAGCAGTACTTC
CDR3: CASSPRNDYEQYF

D: -
size: -
J: TRBJ2-5
V: TRBV5-1
DNA: TGCGCCAGCAGTCTGCTGGGGGGAGAAGAGACCCAGTACTTC
CDR3: CASSLLGGEETQYF

D: TRBD1
size: -
J: TRBJ2-7
V: TRBV5-1
DNA: TGCGCCAGCAGCCTCGGACAGGGACCCTACGAGCAGTACTTC
CDR3: CASSLGQGPYEQYF

D: -
size: -
J: TRBJ2-7
V: TRBV5-1
DNA: TGCGCCAGCAGCCCAGAAGAACAGGCCCTCTCCTACGAGCAGTACTTC
CDR3: CASSPEEQALSYEQYF

D: -
size: -
J: TRBJ2-5
V: TRBV7-3
DNA: TGTGCCAGCAGCTTAACACCCCAAGAGACCCAGTACTTC
CDR3: CASSLTPQETQYF

D: -
size: -
J: TRBJ2-1
V: TRBV5-4
DNA: TGTGCCAGCAGCCCCACCACGGGGTCCAATGAGCAGTTCTTC
CDR3: CASSPTTGSNEQFF

D: TRBD1
size: -
J: TRBJ1-2
V: TRBV30
DNA: TGTGCCTGGAGCTTGGGACAGGGAGGGTACTATGGCTACACCTTC
CDR3: CAWSLGQGGYYGYTF

D: TRBD2
size: -
J: TRBJ2-7
V: TRBV15
DNA: TGTGCCACCAGCAGAGATCCTAGCGGGGGCTACGAGCAGTACTTC
CDR3: CATSRDPSGGYEQYF

D: -
size: -
J: TRBJ2-1
V: TRBV12-5
DNA: TGTGCTAGTGTCGGACCCTCGAGTAGCGGGCAGTTCTTC
CDR3: CASVGPSSSGQFF

D: -
size: -
J: TRBJ1-3
V: TRBV19
DNA: TGTGCCAGTAGTAGCAGGGGTTCAACGGCTCGGGGAAACACCATATATTTT
CDR3: CASSSRGSTARGNTIYF

D: TRBD2
size: -
J: TRBJ2-7
V: TRBV9
DNA: TGTGCCAGCAGCCCTCGGAGTAGCGGGAACTACGAGCAGTACTTC
CDR3: CASSPRSSGNYEQYF